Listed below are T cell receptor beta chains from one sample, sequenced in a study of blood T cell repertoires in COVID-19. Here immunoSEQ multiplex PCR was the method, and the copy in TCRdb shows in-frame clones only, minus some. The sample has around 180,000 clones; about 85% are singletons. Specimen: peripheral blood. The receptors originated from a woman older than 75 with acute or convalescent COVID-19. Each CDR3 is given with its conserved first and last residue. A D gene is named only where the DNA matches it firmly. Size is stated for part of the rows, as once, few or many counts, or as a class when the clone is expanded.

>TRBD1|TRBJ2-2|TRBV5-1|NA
CASSRTGGTGELFF
TGCGCCAGCAGCCGCACAGGGGGCACCGGGGAGCTGTTTTTT
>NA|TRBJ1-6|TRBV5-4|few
CASSSGGGSPLHF
TGTGCCAGCAGCTCGGGAGGGGGTTCACCCCTCCACTTT
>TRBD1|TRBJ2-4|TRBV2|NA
CASSVDRGRNIQYF
TGTGCCAGCAGTGTGGACAGGGGACGGAACATTCAGTACTTC
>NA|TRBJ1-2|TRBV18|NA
CASSPPGVDGYTF
TGTGCCAGCTCACCCCCGGGAGTAGATGGCTACACCTTC
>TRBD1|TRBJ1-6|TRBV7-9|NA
CASSPGQESSPLHF
TGTGCCAGCAGCCCAGGACAGGAAAGTTCACCCCTCCACTTT
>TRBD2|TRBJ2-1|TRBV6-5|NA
CASSSSGTSGDNEQFF
TGTGCCAGCAGTTCAAGCGGTACTAGCGGAGACAATGAGCAGTTCTTC
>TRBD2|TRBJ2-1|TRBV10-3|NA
CAISRTSGGNEQFF
TGTGCCATCAGTAGGACTAGCGGGGGCAATGAGCAGTTCTTC
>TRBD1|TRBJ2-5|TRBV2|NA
CASSTGTAKRQETQYF
TGTGCCAGCAGTACCGGGACAGCGAAACGCCAAGAGACCCAGTACTTC
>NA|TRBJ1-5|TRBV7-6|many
CASSPDNRYSNQPQHF
TGTGCCAGCAGCCCGGACAACCGCTATAGCAATCAGCCCCAGCATTTT
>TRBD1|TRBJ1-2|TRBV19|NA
CASSSGQGSGYTF
TGTGCCAGTAGTTCGGGACAGGGAAGCGGCTACACCTTC
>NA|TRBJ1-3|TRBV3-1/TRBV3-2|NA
CASSQGRVLGNTIYF
TGTGCCAGCAGCCAAGGGAGGGTTTTGGGAAACACCATATATTTT